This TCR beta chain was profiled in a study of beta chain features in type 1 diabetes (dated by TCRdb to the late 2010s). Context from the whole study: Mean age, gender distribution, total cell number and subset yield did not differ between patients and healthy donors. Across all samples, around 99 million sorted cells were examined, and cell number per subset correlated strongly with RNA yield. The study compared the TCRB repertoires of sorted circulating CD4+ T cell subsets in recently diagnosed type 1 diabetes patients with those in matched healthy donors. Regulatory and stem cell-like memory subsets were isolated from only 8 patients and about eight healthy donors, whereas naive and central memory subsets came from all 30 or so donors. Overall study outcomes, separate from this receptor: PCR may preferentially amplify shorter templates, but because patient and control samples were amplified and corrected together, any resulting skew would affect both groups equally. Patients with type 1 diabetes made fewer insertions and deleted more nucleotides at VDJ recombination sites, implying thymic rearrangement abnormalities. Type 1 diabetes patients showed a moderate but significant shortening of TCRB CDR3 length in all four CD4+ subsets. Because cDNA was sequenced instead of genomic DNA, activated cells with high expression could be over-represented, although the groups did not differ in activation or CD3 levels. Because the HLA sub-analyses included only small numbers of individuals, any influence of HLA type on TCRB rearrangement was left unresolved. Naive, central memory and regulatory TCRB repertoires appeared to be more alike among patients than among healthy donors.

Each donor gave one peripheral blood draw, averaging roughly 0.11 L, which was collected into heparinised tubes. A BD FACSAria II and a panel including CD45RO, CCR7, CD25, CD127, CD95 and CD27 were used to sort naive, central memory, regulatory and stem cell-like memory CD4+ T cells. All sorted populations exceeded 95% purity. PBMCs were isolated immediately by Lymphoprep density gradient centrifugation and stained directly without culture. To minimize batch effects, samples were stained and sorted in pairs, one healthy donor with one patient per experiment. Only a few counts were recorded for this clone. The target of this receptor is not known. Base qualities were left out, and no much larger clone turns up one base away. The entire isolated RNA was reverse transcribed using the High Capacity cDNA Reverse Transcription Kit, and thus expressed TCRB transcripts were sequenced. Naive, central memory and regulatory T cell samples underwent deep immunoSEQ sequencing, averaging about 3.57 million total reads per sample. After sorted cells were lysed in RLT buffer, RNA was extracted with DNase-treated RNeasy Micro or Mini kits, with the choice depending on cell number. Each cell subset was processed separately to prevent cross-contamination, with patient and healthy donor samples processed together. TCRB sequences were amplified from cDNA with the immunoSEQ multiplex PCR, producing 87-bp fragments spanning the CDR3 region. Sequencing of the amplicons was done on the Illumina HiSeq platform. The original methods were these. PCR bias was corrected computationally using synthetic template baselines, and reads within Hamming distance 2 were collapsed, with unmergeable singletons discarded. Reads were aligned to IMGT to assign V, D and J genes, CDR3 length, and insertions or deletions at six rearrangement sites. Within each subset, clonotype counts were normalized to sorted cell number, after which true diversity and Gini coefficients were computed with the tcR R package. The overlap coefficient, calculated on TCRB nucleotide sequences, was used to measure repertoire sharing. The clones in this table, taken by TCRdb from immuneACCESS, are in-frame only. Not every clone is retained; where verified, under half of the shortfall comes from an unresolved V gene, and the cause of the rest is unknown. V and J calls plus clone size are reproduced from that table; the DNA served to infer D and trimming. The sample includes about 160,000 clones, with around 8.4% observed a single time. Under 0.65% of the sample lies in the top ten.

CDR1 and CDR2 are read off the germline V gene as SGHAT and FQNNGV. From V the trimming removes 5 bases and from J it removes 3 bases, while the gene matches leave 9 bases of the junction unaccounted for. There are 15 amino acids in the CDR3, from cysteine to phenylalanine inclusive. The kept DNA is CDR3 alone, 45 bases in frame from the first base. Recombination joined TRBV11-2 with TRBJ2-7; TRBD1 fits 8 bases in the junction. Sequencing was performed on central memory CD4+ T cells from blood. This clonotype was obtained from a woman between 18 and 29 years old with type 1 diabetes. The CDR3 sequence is CASSPWAGGIYEQYF. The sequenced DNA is TGTGCCAGCAGCCCATGGGCAGGGGGCATCTACGAGCAGTACTTC.